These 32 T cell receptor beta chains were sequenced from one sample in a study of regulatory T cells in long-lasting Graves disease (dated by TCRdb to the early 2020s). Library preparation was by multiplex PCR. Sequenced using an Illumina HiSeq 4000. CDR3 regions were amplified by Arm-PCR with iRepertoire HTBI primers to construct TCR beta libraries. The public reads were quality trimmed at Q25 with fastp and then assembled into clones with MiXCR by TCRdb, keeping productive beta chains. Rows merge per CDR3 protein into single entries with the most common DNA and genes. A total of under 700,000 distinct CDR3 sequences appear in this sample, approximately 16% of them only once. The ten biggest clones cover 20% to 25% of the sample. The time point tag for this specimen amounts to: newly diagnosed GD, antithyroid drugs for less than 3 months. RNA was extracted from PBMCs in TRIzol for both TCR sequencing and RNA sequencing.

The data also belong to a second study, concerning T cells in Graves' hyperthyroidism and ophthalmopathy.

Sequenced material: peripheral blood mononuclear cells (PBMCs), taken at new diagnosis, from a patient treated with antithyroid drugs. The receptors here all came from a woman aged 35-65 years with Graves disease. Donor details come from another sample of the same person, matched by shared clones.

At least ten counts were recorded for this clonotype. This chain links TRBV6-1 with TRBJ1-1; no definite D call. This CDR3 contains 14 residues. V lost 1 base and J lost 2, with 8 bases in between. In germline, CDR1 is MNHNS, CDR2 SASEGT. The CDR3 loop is CASSEEIRNTEAFF. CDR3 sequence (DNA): TGTGCCAGCAGTGAAGAAATAAGAAACACTGAAGCTTTCTTT.

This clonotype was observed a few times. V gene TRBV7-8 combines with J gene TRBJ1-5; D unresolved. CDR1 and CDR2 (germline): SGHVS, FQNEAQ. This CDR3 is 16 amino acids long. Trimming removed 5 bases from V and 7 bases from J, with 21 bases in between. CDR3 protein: CASSHSRALNHQPQHF. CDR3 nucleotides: TGTGCCAGCAGCCACTCCCGGGCCCTAAATCACCAGCCCCAGCATTTT. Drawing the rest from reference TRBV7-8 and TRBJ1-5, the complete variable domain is GAGVSQSPRYKVAKRGQDVALRCDPISGHVSLFWYQQALGQGPEFLTYFQNEAQLDKSGLPSDRFFAERPEGSVSTLKIQRTQQEDSAVYLCASSHSRALNHQPQHFGDGTRLSIL.

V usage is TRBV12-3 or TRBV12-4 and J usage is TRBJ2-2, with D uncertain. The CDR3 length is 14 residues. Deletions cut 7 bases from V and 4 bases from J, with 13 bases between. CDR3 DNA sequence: TGTGCCAGCACCGGAGAACAGCGCACCGGGGAGCTGTTTTTT. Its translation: CASTGEQRTGELFF.

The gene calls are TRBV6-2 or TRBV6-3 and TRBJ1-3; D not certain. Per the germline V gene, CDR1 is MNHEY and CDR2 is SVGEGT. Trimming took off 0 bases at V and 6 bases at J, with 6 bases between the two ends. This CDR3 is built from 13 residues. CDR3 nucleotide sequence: TGTGCCAGCAGTTACTCTGCTGAAAACACCATATATTTT. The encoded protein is CASSYSAENTIYF.

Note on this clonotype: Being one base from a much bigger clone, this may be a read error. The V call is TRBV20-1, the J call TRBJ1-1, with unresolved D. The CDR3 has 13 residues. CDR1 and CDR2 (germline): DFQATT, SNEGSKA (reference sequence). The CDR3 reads CSSKDFGDTEAFF. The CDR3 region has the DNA TGCAGCTCGAAGGATTTTGGGGACACTGAAGCTTTCTTT.

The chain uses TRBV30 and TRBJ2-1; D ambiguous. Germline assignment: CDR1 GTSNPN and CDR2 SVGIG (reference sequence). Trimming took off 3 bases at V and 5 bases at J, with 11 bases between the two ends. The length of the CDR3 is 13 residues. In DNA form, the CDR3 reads TGTGCCTGGAGCCTTACGACAAACAATGAGCAGTTCTTC. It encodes CAWSLTTNNEQFF. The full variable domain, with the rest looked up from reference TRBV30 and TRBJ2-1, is SQTIHQWPATLVQPVGSPLSLECTVEGTSNPNLYWYRQAAGRGLQLLFYSVGIGQISSEVPQNLSASRPQDRQFILSSKKLLLSDSGFYLCAWSLTTNNEQFFGPGTRLTVL.

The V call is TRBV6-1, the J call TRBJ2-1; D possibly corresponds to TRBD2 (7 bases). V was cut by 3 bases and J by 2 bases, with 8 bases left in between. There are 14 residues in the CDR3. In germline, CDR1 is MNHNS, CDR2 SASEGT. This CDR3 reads CASSEGGPYNEQFF. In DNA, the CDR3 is TGTGCCAGCAGTGAGGGGGGGCCCTACAATGAGCAGTTCTTC.

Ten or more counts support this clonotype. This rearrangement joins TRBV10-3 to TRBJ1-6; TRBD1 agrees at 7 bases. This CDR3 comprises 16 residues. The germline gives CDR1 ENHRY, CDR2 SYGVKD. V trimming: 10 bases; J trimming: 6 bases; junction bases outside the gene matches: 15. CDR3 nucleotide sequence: TGTGCCACCACATCAGGGACAGCGACGAGTAATTCACCCCTCCACTTT. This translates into CATTSGTATSNSPLHF.

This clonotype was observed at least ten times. CDR3 sequence reads: CASSLGREGDQPQHF. The CDR3 DNA sequence: TGCGCCAGCAGCTTGGGGCGCGAGGGGGATCAGCCCCAGCATTTT. The chain has TRBV5-1 and TRBJ1-5; TRBD1 might be the D (6 bases). The V gene lost 0 bases and the J gene lost 5 bases, with 12 bases spanning the gap. This CDR3 has 15 residues. Germline V gene lookup returns CDR1 SGHRS and CDR2 YFSETQ. The variable domain in full, completed from reference TRBV5-1 and TRBJ1-5, reads KAGVTQTPRYLIKTRGQQVTLSCSPISGHRSVSWYQQTPGQGLQFLFEYFSETQRNKGNFPGRFSGRQFSNSRSEMNVSTLELGDSALYLCASSLGREGDQPQHFGDGTRLSIL.

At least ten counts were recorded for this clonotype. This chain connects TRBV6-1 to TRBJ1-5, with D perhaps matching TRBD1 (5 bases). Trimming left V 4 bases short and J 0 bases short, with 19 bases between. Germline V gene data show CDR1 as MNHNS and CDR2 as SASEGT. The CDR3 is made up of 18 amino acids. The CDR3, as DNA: TGTGCCAGCAGTGTTCTACAGGAGATATACTATAGCAATCAGCCCCAGCATTTT. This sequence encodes CASSVLQEIYYSNQPQHF.

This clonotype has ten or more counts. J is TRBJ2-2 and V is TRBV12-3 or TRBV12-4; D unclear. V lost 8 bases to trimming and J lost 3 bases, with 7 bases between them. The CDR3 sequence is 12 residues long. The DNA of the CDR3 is TGTGCCAGCCTTTTGGACACCGGGGAGCTGTTTTTT. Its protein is CASLLDTGELFF.

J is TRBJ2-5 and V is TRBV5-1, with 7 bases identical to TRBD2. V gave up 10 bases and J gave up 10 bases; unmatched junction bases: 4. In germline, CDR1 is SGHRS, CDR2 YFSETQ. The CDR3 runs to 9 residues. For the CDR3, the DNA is TGCGCCGTCCGGGGGGACCAGTACTTC. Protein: CAVRGDQYF.

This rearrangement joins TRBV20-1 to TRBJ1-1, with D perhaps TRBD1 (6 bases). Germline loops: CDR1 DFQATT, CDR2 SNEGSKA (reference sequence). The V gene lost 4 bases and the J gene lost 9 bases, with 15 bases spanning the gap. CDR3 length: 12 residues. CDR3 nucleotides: TGCAGTGCTACCCTAGGGGGGCCTAAAGCTTTCTTT. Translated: CSATLGGPKAFF.

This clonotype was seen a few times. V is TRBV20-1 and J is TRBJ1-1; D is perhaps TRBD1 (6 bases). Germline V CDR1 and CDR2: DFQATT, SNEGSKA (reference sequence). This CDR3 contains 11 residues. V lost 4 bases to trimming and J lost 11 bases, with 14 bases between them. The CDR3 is CSAKEGGLAFF. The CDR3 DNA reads TGCAGTGCTAAGGAAGGGGGGCTGGCTTTCTTT.

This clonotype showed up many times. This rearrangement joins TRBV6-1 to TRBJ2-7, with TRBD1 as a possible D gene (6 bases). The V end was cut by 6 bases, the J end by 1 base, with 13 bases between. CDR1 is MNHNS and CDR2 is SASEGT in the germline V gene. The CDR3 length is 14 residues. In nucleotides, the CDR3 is TGTGCCAGCAGACGCACAGGGAGTTCCTACGAGCAGTACTTC. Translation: CASRRTGSSYEQYF.

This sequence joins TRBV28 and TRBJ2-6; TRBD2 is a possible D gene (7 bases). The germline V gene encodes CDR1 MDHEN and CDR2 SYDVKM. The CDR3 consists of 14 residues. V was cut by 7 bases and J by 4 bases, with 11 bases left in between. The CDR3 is CASKGGPGANVLTF. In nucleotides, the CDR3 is TGTGCCAGCAAGGGGGGGCCAGGGGCCAACGTCCTGACTTTC.

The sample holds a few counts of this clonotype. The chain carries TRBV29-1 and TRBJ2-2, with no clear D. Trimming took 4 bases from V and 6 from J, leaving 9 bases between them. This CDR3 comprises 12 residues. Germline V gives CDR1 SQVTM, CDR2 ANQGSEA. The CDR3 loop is CSVGKTPGELFF. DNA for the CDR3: TGCAGCGTTGGGAAGACACCCGGGGAGCTGTTTTTT.

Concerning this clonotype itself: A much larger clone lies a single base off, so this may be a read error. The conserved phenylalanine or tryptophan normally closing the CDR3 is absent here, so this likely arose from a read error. DNA of the CDR3: TGTGCCAGCAGCTTAGATCCCGCGCCAGGGCCCACCGGGGAGCTGTTTTTG. Encoded protein: CASSLDPAPGPTGELFL. J is TRBJ2-2 and V is TRBV11-2, with D maybe TRBD1 (5 bases). V lost 0 bases to trimming and J lost 4 bases, with 15 bases between them. Germline loops: CDR1 SGHAT, CDR2 FQNNGV. The CDR3 is 17 residues long.

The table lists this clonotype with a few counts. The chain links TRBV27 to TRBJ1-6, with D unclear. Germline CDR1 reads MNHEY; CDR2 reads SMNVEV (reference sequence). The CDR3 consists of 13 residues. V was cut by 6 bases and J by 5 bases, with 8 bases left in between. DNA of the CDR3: TGTGCCAGCAGACCCAGTCATAATTCACCCCTCCACTTT. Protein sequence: CASRPSHNSPLHF.

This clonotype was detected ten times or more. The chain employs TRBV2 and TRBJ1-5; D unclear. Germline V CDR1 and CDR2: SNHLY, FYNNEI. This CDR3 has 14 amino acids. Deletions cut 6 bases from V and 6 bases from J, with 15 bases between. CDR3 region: CASRGIYDIQPQHF. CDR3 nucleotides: TGTGCCAGCAGGGGCATTTATGACATTCAGCCCCAGCATTTT.

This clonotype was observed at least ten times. In DNA, the CDR3 is TGTGCCAGCATAGGGGGGGGGGGCCGCGGGAAATACGAGCAGTACTTC. Protein product: CASIGGGGRGKYEQYF. This rearrangement joins TRBV28 to TRBJ2-7, with D possibly TRBD2 on 7 matching bases. The germline gives CDR1 MDHEN, CDR2 SYDVKM. The V end was cut by 7 bases, the J end by 4 bases, with 23 bases between. The CDR3 sequence is 16 residues long.

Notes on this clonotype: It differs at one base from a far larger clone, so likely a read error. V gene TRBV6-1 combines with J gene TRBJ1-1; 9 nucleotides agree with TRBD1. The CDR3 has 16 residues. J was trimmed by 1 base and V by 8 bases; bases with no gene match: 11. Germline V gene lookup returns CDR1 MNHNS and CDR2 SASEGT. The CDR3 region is CASLGDRELRNTEAFF. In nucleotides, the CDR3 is TGTGCCAGCCTGGGGGACAGGGAGCTCAGGAACACTGAAGCTTTCTTT.

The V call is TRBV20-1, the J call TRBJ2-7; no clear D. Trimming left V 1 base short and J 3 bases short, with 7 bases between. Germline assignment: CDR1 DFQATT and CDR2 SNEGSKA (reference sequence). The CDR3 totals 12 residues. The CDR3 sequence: CSARALGYEQYF. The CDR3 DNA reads TGCAGTGCTAGAGCCCTAGGCTACGAGCAGTACTTC.

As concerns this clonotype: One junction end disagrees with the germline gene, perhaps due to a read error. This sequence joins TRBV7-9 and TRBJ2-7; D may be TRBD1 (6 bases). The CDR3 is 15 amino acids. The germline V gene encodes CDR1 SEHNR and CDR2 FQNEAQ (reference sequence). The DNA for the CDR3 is TGCGCCAGCAGCCAGGCAACCGGGACAACCTACGAGCAGTACTTC. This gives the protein CASSQATGTTYEQYF.

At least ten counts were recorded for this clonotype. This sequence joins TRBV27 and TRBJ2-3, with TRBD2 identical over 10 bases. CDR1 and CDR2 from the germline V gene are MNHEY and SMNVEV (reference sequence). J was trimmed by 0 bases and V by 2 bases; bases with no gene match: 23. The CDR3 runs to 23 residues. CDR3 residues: CASSLRGSRSGTSAHQSTDTQYF. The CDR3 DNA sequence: TGTGCCAGCAGTTTACGAGGGTCCCGATCTGGGACTAGCGCCCACCAAAGCACAGATACGCAGTATTTT.

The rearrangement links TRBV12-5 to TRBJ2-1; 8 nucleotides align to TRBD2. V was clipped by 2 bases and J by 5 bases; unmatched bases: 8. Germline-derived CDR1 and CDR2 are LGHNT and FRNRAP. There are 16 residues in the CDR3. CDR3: CASGLTSGTSNNEQFF. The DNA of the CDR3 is TGTGCTAGTGGTTTGACTTCCGGGACTAGTAACAATGAGCAGTTCTTC.

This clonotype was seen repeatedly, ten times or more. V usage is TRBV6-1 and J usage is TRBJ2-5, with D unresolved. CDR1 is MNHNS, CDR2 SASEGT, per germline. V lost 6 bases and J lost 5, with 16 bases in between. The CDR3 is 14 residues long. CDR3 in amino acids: CASSTSWTGETQYF. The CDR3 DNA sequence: TGTGCCAGCAGCACGAGTTGGACCGGGGAGACCCAGTACTTC.

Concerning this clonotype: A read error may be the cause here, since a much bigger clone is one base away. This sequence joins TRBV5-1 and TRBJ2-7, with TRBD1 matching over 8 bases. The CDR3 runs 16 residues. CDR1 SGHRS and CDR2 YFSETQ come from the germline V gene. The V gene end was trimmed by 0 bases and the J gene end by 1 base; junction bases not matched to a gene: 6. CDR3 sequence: CASSLAGGTGSYEQYF. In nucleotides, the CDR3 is TGCGCCAGCAGCTTGGCTGGGGGGACAGGATCCTACGAGCAGTACTTC.

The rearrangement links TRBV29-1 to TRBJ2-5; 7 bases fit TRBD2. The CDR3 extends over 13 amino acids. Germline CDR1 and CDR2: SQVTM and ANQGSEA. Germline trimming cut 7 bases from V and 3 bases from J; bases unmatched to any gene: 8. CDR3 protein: CSAWGGREETQYF. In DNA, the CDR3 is TGCAGCGCCTGGGGGGGTCGCGAAGAGACCCAGTACTTC.

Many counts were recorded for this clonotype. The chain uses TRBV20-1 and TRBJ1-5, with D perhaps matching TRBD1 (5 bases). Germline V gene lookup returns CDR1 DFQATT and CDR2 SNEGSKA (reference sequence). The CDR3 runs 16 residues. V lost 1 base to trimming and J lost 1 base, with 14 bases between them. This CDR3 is CSARALGQESNQPQHF. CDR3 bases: TGCAGTGCTAGAGCCCTGGGGCAGGAGAGCAATCAGCCCCAGCATTTT.

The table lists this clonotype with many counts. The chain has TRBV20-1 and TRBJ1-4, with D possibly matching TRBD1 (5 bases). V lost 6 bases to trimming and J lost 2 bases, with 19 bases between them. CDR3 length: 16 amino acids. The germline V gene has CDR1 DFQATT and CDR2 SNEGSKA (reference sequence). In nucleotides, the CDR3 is TGCAGTGCCCCCTGGTCTGGGGCAAGGACTAATGAAAAACTGTTTTTT. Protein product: CSAPWSGARTNEKLFF.

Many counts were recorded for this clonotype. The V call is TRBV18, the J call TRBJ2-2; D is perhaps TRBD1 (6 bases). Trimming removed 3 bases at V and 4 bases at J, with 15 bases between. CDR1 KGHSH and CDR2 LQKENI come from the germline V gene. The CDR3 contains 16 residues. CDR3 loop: CASSPPGQTPTGELFF. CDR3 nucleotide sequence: TGTGCCAGCTCACCGCCGGGACAAACACCCACCGGGGAGCTGTTTTTT.